Sequencing of this TCR beta chain was carried out in a study of control samples from healthy donors and cancer patients. TCRdb's table, derived via immunoSEQ multiplex PCR, lists solely in-frame clones and lacks some. The data show fewer than 150,000 clones, roughly nine tenths seen once. The specimen sequenced was blood. The receptor's source is a woman aged 18-29 years in good health.

CDR3 in amino acids: CASSLSGVYEKLFF. CDR3 nucleotide sequence: TGTGCCAGCAGTTTATCAGGGGTCTATGAAAAACTGTTTTTT. The chain employs TRBV27 and TRBJ1-4; D possibly corresponds to TRBD1 (5 bases). CDR1 and CDR2 from the germline V gene are MNHEY and SMNVEV (reference sequence). The CDR3 runs to 14 residues. The V end lost 0 bases, the J end lost 6 bases, and 8 bases lay between the germline ends.